A selection of T cell receptor beta chains follows, all from one sample in a study. TCRdb passed the 5' RACE reads through MiXCR, listing each CDR3 protein once. The sample contains under 8,000 distinct CDR3 sequences, 45% to 65% of which appear only once. The sequencing sample was made of naive CD4+ T cells sorted from a lymph node. The origin of the receptors is a female donor with breast cancer. Both conserved end residues are part of each CDR3. Fields, in order: J gene, D gene, V gene, clone size, CDR3 protein, CDR3 DNA. The D gene is left open where the match is weak. Some rows mark clone size as missing; the rest say once, few, many or name a class of expanded clone.

TRBJ1-4,-,TRBV6-5,-,CASSGTGNEKLFF,TGTGCCAGCAGTGGGACGGGTAATGAAAAACTGTTTTTT
TRBJ1-2,TRBD1,TRBV3-1,-,CASSLQGAYGYTF,TGTGCCAGCAGCCTTCAGGGGGCCTATGGCTACACCTTC
TRBJ1-6,-,TRBV12-3/TRBV12-4,-,CASSLAGGANSPLHF,TGTGCCAGCAGTTTAGCGGGGGGCGCGAATTCACCCCTCCACTTT
TRBJ2-5,TRBD2,TRBV5-1,-,CASSYLIREAGETQYF,TGCGCCAGCAGCTACCTCATTCGGGAGGCCGGGGAGACCCAGTACTTC
TRBJ1-5,TRBD1,TRBV4-1,few,CASSLLLLDRDQPQHF,TGCGCCAGCAGCCTGTTACTTCTAGACAGGGATCAGCCCCAGCATTTT
TRBJ2-3,TRBD2,TRBV6-5,-,CASRQRDDTDTRYF,TGTGCCAGCCGACAGCGGGACGACACAGATACGCGGTATTTT
TRBJ1-2,-,TRBV12-3/TRBV12-4,-,CASSSLLAYGYTF,TGTGCCAGCAGTTCCCTCTTAGCCTATGGCTACACCTTC
TRBJ2-5,-,TRBV29-1,few,CSGRGQNQETQYF,TGCAGCGGGCGGGGACAAAACCAAGAGACCCAGTACTTC
TRBJ2-7,-,TRBV20-1,-,CSASILRGQAYEQYF,TGCAGTGCCAGTATATTAAGGGGCCAAGCTTACGAGCAGTACTTC
TRBJ2-3,-,TRBV9,-,CASSVVAISSTDTQYF,TGTGCCAGCAGCGTAGTGGCAATTTCTAGCACAGATACGCAGTATTTT
TRBJ2-3,-,TRBV5-6,-,CASSLGVRTDTQYF,TGTGCCAGCAGCTTGGGAGTCAGAACAGATACGCAGTATTTT
TRBJ1-5,-,TRBV10-3,-,CPISGASDQPQHF,TGTCCCATCAGTGGGGCAAGCGATCAGCCCCAGCATTTT
TRBJ2-3,TRBD1,TRBV4-1,-,CASSDRGNTDTQYF,TGCGCCAGCTCGGACAGGGGGAACACAGATACGCAGTATTTT
TRBJ2-2,TRBD1,TRBV4-1,-,CASSQDLRDRGTGELFF,TGCGCCAGCAGCCAAGATTTACGAGACAGGGGGACCGGGGAGCTGTTTTTT